Reported below is one TCR beta chain. Its antigen remains unidentified. The CDR3 length is 13 residues. The V gene lost 7 bases and the J gene lost 0 bases, with 12 bases spanning the gap. CDR1 is SQVTM and CDR2 is ANQGSEA in the germline V gene. This sample was taken from a study of CD8 T cells in ankylosing spondylitis. Findings and caveats of the study: Peripheral blood samples showed relatively rare disease-linked clones, and these clones were CD8+.

Via MiXCR, TCRdb re-called the 5' RACE reads, giving one row per CDR3 protein. The repertoire includes 200,000 to 250,000 distinct CDR3 sequences, roughly 32% of them detected once, and about 4.2% sits in the top ten. The sequencing sample was made of blood, either unsorted or a sorted T cell fraction (not recorded which). The source of this sequence is a male donor with ankylosing spondylitis or in good health (not recorded which). The chain carries TRBV29-1 and TRBJ1-1, with D perhaps matching TRBD1 (6 bases). The CDR3 loop is CSETQGLNTEAFF. CDR3 bases: TGCAGCGAAACACAGGGACTGAACACTGAAGCTTTCTTT.